The 17 T cell receptor beta chains below all came from one sample that was sequenced in a study of cytomegalovirus exposure and HLA in healthy donors. PCR amplification relied on 60 Vbeta primers (plus 13 Jbeta primers). Generated by immunoSEQ multiplex PCR, the TCRdb table keeps only in-frame clones and is missing some. Recorded here are about 75,000 clones; the top ten clones represent 2.5% to 3%. Material for sequencing was PBMCs. All receptors come from a man aged 35-49 years in good health and CMV-seronegative.

The chain employs TRBV6-4 and TRBJ2-1; the D is unclear. V lost 0 bases and J 4 bases, leaving 4 bases between the germline ends. This CDR3 region has 13 residues. Germline V lookup: CDR1 MRHNA, CDR2 SNTAGT. This CDR3 is CASSDSQYNEQFF. The DNA of the CDR3 is TGTGCCAGCAGTGACTCACAATACAATGAGCAGTTCTTC.

The V and J genes are TRBV5-4 and TRBJ2-3; 8 nucleotides match TRBD1. V was clipped by 5 bases and J by 4 bases; unmatched bases: 6. Germline-derived CDR1 and CDR2 are SGHNT and YYREEE (reference sequence). The CDR3 is 14 amino acids. This chain's CDR3 is CASRAGGFADTQYF. The DNA for the CDR3 is TGTGCCAGCAGAGCAGGGGGCTTCGCAGATACGCAGTATTTT.

The chain is built from TRBV27 and TRBJ2-1; TRBD1 agrees at 10 bases. J lost 4 bases, V lost 3 bases, and 3 bases had no gene match. Germline V CDR1 and CDR2: MNHEY, SMNVEV (reference sequence). CDR3 length: 15 residues. As DNA, the CDR3 is TGTGCCAGCAGTTTGGGACAGGGGATTTACAATGAGCAGTTCTTC. Protein sequence: CASSLGQGIYNEQFF.

The J gene is TRBJ1-1, the V gene TRBV29-1; D is undetermined. Trimming shortened V by 3 bases and J by 1 base, and 3 bases separated the two germline ends. The CDR3 runs 11 residues. CDR1 is SQVTM, CDR2 ANQGSEA, per germline. The CDR3 reads CSVDKNTEAFF. CDR3 DNA sequence: TGCAGCGTTGACAAGAACACTGAAGCTTTCTTT.

The rearrangement joins TRBV6-5 to TRBJ1-3, with 8 bases identical to TRBD1. The trim removed 2 bases at V and 6 bases at J, leaving 3 bases unmatched. The CDR3 covers 14 residues. Germline V gives CDR1 MNHEY, CDR2 SVGAGI. The CDR3, as DNA: TGTGCCAGCAGTTACGGACAGGGCGAAAACACCATATATTTT. Residues: CASSYGQGENTIYF.

Here the CDR3 reads CASSRMGAGETQYF. The CDR3 bases are TGTGCCAGTAGCAGGATGGGGGCCGGGGAGACCCAGTACTTC. The chain is built from TRBV19 and TRBJ2-5, with a tentative D call TRBD1 (6 bases). Germline V gene lookup returns CDR1 LNHDA and CDR2 SQIVND (reference sequence). This CDR3 region has 14 residues. Deletions cut 6 bases from V and 5 bases from J, with 16 bases between.

The chain employs TRBV6-6 and TRBJ2-7; D remains unclear. Per germline, CDR1 MNHNY and CDR2 SVGAGI (reference sequence). This CDR3 is built from 13 residues. With 7 bases removed from V and 3 bases from J, the gap between germline ends came to 13 bases. CDR3 region: CASIGLGYYEQYF. CDR3 DNA: TGTGCCAGCATAGGTCTGGGCTACTACGAGCAGTACTTC.

The V gene is TRBV6-1, the J gene TRBJ2-1; 10 positions match TRBD2. Germline CDR1 reads MNHNS; CDR2 reads SASEGT. The V gene end was trimmed by 8 bases and the J gene end by 9 bases; junction bases not matched to a gene: 10. The CDR3 loop spans 14 amino acids. The CDR3 DNA reads as TGTGCCAGCCAGGGAGCGGGGGGGCGGATTGAGCAGTTCTTC. Residues: CASQGAGGRIEQFF.

V and J are TRBV28 and TRBJ1-6; 8 bases are shared with TRBD1. Trimming at V came to 6 bases and at J to 8 bases, leaving 9 bases not matched to a gene. The CDR3 consists of 15 residues. Germline V lookup: CDR1 MDHEN, CDR2 SYDVKM. CDR3 protein: CASSSGQGRHSPLHF. The DNA for the CDR3 is TGTGCCAGCAGCTCTGGACAGGGTCGACATTCACCCCTCCACTTT.

The chain links TRBV5-1 to TRBJ2-5; 7 bases map to TRBD1. The V and J ends lost 3 bases and 2 bases, in that order; junction bases with no gene match: 7. CDR1 and CDR2 from the germline V gene are SGHRS and YFSETQ. CDR3 size: 15 residues. This CDR3 is CASSSTGTAQETQYF. The CDR3 DNA reads as TGCGCCAGCAGCTCCACCGGGACAGCACAAGAGACCCAGTACTTC.

V gene TRBV2 combines with J gene TRBJ1-1; 7 nucleotides agree with TRBD1. From germline, CDR1 is SNHLY and CDR2 FYNNEI. The trim removed 7 bases at V and 3 bases at J, leaving 5 bases unmatched. CDR3 length: 13 amino acids. The CDR3 coding sequence is TGTGCCAGCATCATCGACAGGGACACTGAAGCTTTCTTT. It codes for CASIIDRDTEAFF.

This sequence joins TRBV2 and TRBJ1-1, with a tentative D call TRBD1 (6 bases). Germline assignment: CDR1 SNHLY and CDR2 FYNNEI. This CDR3 comprises 13 residues. The germline V and J ends were trimmed by 8 bases and 1 base, with 11 bases remaining between them. CDR3 in amino acids: CASRGTSNTEAFF. CDR3 in DNA: TGTGCCAGCCGTGGGACATCGAACACTGAAGCTTTCTTT.

V is TRBV7-2 and J is TRBJ2-5; 7 bases line up with TRBD2. V shed 4 bases and J 3 bases; nucleotides not matched to a gene: 2. Germline CDR1 is SGHTA and CDR2 is FQGNSA. The CDR3 has 13 amino acids. This CDR3 is CASSWAGEETQYF. CDR3 nucleotide sequence: TGTGCCAGCAGCTGGGCGGGGGAAGAGACCCAGTACTTC.

The chain recombines TRBV7-3 with TRBJ2-3, with TRBD2 matching 14 bases. The CDR3 covers 16 residues. Germline CDR1 SGHTA, CDR2 FQGTGA. V shed 10 bases and J 2 bases; nucleotides not matched to a gene: 8. The CDR3 loop reads CATARLAGGITDTQYF. The CDR3 region has the DNA TGTGCCACCGCCCGACTAGCGGGGGGGATCACAGATACGCAGTATTTT. The full variable domain, with the rest looked up from reference TRBV7-3 and TRBJ2-3, is GAGVSQTPSNKVTEKGKYVELRCDPISGHTALYWYRQSLGQGPEFLIYFQGTGAADDSGLPNDRFFAVRPEGSVSTLKIQRTERGDSAVYLCATARLAGGITDTQYFGPGTRLTVL.

The rearrangement links TRBV18 to TRBJ1-1; 8 bases fit TRBD1. The CDR3 covers 14 residues. Germline CDR1 and CDR2: KGHSH and LQKENI. With V trimmed by 5 bases and J by 3 bases, 5 bases remained unmatched. CDR3 DNA: TGTGCCAGCTCAGCAGGGGGCCATGACACTGAAGCTTTCTTT. It yields the protein CASSAGGHDTEAFF.

The chain joins TRBV30 to TRBJ2-4; 7 bases map to TRBD2. After removal of 5 bases from V and 1 base from J, the junction contained 5 bases not matched to a gene. Germline lookup yields CDR1 GTSNPN and CDR2 SVGIG (reference sequence). The CDR3 covers 14 residues. The CDR3 DNA sequence: TGTGCCTGGCATTCCGGGAGGGCCAAAAACATTCAGTACTTC. Residues: CAWHSGRAKNIQYF.

The CDR3 DNA reads TGTGCCAGCAGCTTAAACTCGGGGGGCCAAGAGACCCAGTACTTC. Protein: CASSLNSGGQETQYF. The chain links TRBV11-2 to TRBJ2-5; 7 nucleotides agree with TRBD2. The CDR3 loop spans 15 amino acids. Germline CDR1 is SGHAT and CDR2 is FQNNGV. V trimming: 2 bases; J trimming: 1 base; junction bases outside the gene matches: 4.